The present entry profiles one T cell receptor (beta chain) with its context. Its antigen is still unknown. Trimming shortened V by 5 bases and J by 1 base, and 8 bases separated the two germline ends. This CDR3 has 13 residues. Germline V lookup: CDR1 MNHEY, CDR2 SVGAGI. Each single cDNA molecule received a unique molecular identifier. TCRdb reanalysed the 5' RACE reads using MiXCR and keeps one entry per CDR3 protein. The table lists under 65,000 distinct CDR3 sequences, roughly an eighth of them singletons. This record belongs to a study of early T cells in non-severe SARS-CoV-2 infection. Findings and limits, study-wide: VDJdb matching skewed toward anti-spike CD8 responses, missing private and CD4 specificities.

The receptor was isolated from an adult who was a healthcare worker with PCR-confirmed SARS-CoV-2 infection or an uninfected control (not recorded which). The material sequenced was whole blood, taken at baseline. The chain links TRBV6-5 to TRBJ1-1, with TRBD1 as a possible D gene (5 bases). CDR3 sequence: CASSAGRNTEAFF. For the CDR3, the DNA is TGTGCCAGCAGTGCAGGGAGGAACACTGAAGCTTTCTTT.